One sample yielded the 23 T cell receptor beta chains listed below, sequenced in a study of blood T cell repertoires in COVID-19. Sequenced by immunoSEQ multiplex PCR; TCRdb stores in-frame clones only, minus some. The table shows around 130,000 clones, with around 88% occurring only once. Sequenced input: peripheral blood. Receptors were obtained from a woman aged 45-60 years who had recovered from COVID-19.

V gene TRBV18 combines with J gene TRBJ2-6; a weak D match, TRBD2 (5 bases). The CDR3 has 17 residues. The V end was cut by 3 bases, the J end by 4 bases, with 16 bases between. The germline V gene encodes CDR1 KGHSH and CDR2 LQKENI. As DNA, the CDR3 is TGTGCCAGCTCACCGGACCGGGCCGGGGTGGGGGCCAACGTCCTGACTTTC. Protein: CASSPDRAGVGANVLTF.

The chain links TRBV6-5 to TRBJ1-2; maybe TRBD1 (5 bases). CDR3 size: 14 residues. Germline V gene sequence: CDR1 MNHEY, CDR2 SVGAGI. V lost 9 bases and J 1 base, leaving 15 bases between the germline ends. This CDR3 is CASSGHENNYGYTF. CDR3 sequence (DNA): TGTGCCAGTTCAGGGCACGAAAATAACTATGGCTACACCTTC.

This clone appeared once. The DNA for the CDR3 is TGCGCCAGCAGCCAAGGGACCGGGACTAGCGGTTCCTACAATGAGCAGTTCTTC. This translates into CASSQGTGTSGSYNEQFF. V gene TRBV4-3 combines with J gene TRBJ2-1; TRBD2 agrees at 11 bases. V dropped 1 base and J dropped 1; count of bases not matched to a gene: 6. The CDR3 sequence is 18 residues long. Germline assignment: CDR1 LGHNA and CDR2 YSLEER.

The chain uses TRBV27 and TRBJ1-1, with TRBD1 matching 9 bases. CDR1 MNHEY and CDR2 SMNVEV come from the germline V gene (reference sequence). This CDR3 region has 13 residues. Germline trimming cut 4 bases from V and 4 bases from J; bases unmatched to any gene: 1. The CDR3 nucleotides are TGTGCCAGCAGTTGGACAGGGGCCACTGAAGCTTTCTTT. Encoded protein: CASSWTGATEAFF.

The V call is TRBV5-4, the J call TRBJ2-7; D not certain. Germline V gene data show CDR1 as SGHNT and CDR2 as YYREEE (reference sequence). The CDR3 sequence is 12 residues long. V gave up 2 bases and J gave up 5 bases, with 8 bases separating them. CDR3 sequence (DNA): TGTGCCAGCAGCTTCGGTGTTAACGAGCAGTACTTC. This gives the protein CASSFGVNEQYF.

V gene TRBV21-1 combines with J gene TRBJ1-5. TRBV21-1 is a pseudogene segment. The CDR3 is 14 amino acids. The DNA for the CDR3 is TGTGCCAGCAGCAAAGCGCAGGTCCGGGGGCCCCAGCATTTT. Amino acids: CASSKAQVRGPQHF.

CDR3 in amino acids: CASSYSGETGGEKLFF. For the CDR3, the DNA is TGTGCCAGCAGTTACTCGGGCGAGACAGGGGGGGAAAAACTGTTTTTT. The chain links TRBV6-6 to TRBJ1-4, with 9 positions matching TRBD1. Germline V lookup: CDR1 MNHNY, CDR2 SVGAGI (reference sequence). The J segment lost 8 bases and the V segment lost 0 bases, leaving 7 bases of the junction unmatched. This CDR3 is built from 16 residues.

The chain's CDR3 is CASRERDRAEKLFF. In nucleotides, the CDR3 is TGTGCCAGCAGGGAACGGGACAGGGCGGAAAAACTGTTTTTT. The J gene is TRBJ1-4, the V gene TRBV3-1 (or the pseudogene TRBV3-2); 9 bases fit TRBD1. J gave up 8 bases and V 6 bases, and 7 bases lay outside the gene matches. From germline, CDR1 is LGHDT and CDR2 YNNKEL (reference sequence). The CDR3 runs to 14 residues.

CDR3 sequence: CASSYGETEAFF. The CDR3, as DNA: TGTGCCAGCAGCTACGGGGAAACTGAAGCTTTCTTT. The gene calls are TRBV7-3 and TRBJ1-1, with D unclear. This CDR3 spans 12 amino acids. V was cut by 4 bases and J by 5 bases, with 8 bases left in between. Germline V gene sequence: CDR1 SGHTA, CDR2 FQGTGA.

The chain links TRBV10-3 to TRBJ1-1; D gene uncertain. V lost 5 bases and J lost 4, with 14 bases in between. CDR3 length: 14 residues. Germline V lookup: CDR1 ENHRY, CDR2 SYGVKD. The CDR3 reads CAISPATDATEAFF. The CDR3 DNA sequence: TGTGCCATCAGTCCAGCGACGGATGCCACTGAAGCTTTCTTT.

The genes are TRBV5-1 and TRBJ2-7; possible D gene TRBD2, 5 bases. CDR3 length equals 13 residues. Between the trimmed V and J ends, which lost 4 bases and 3 bases, there was a span of 11 bases. Germline assignment: CDR1 SGHRS and CDR2 YFSETQ. CDR3 in amino acids: CASSPEGLYEQYF. DNA of the CDR3: TGCGCCAGCAGCCCGGAAGGACTCTACGAGCAGTACTTC. Together with reference TRBV5-1 and TRBJ2-7, the CDR3 gives the full variable domain: KAGVTQTPRYLIKTRGQQVTLSCSPISGHRSVSWYQQTPGQGLQFLFEYFSETQRNKGNFPGRFSGRQFSNSRSEMNVSTLELGDSALYLCASSPEGLYEQYFGPGTRLTVT.

V gene TRBV14 combines with J gene TRBJ1-2, with 11 bases lining up with TRBD1. The CDR3 is 16 amino acids. The trim removed 4 bases at V and 4 bases at J, leaving 8 bases unmatched. Germline values: CDR1 SGHDN, CDR2 FVKESK. The CDR3: CASSPMDRGPVYGYTF. The CDR3 DNA is TGTGCCAGCAGCCCCATGGACAGGGGGCCGGTCTATGGCTACACCTTC.

The chain joins TRBV6-5 to TRBJ1-6; D may be TRBD1 (5 bases). The V end was cut by 3 bases, the J end by 10 bases, with 16 bases between. The CDR3 has 15 amino acids. In germline, CDR1 is MNHEY, CDR2 SVGAGI. CDR3 nucleotide sequence: TGTGCCAGCAGTTATGAGGAGGGTAGGGGATCACCCCTCCACTTT. It is translated as CASSYEEGRGSPLHF.

The chain links TRBV6-2 or TRBV6-3 to TRBJ1-4, with TRBD1 identical over 9 bases. J was trimmed by 8 bases and V by 4 bases; bases with no gene match: 5. The CDR3 contains 14 residues. CDR1 and CDR2 (germline): MNHEY, SVGEGT. DNA for the CDR3: TGTGCCAGCAGTTTACAGGGGGCAGGGGAAAAACTGTTTTTT. Amino acids: CASSLQGAGEKLFF.

V usage is TRBV25-1 and J usage is TRBJ2-5, with D perhaps matching TRBD2 (5 bases). Trimming left V 1 base short and J 1 base short, with 13 bases between. The CDR3 contains 16 residues. CDR1 MGHDK and CDR2 SYGVNS come from the germline V gene. CDR3 DNA: TGTGCCAGCAGTGAATTCGCGCTTCGGGGCCAAGAGACCCAGTACTTC. Residues: CASSEFALRGQETQYF.

The V gene is TRBV5-1, the J gene TRBJ2-7; 8 bases are shared with TRBD1. The CDR3 totals 15 residues. V dropped 0 bases and J dropped 2; count of bases not matched to a gene: 4. In germline, CDR1 is SGHRS, CDR2 YFSETQ. The CDR3 loop reads CASSLGTGPAYEQYF. As DNA, the CDR3 is TGCGCCAGCAGCTTGGGGACAGGGCCAGCCTACGAGCAGTACTTC.

The V gene is TRBV2, the J gene TRBJ2-7; tentative D call: TRBD2 (5 bases). Germline loops: CDR1 SNHLY, CDR2 FYNNEI. The CDR3 is 14 amino acids. The V end lost 0 bases, the J end lost 2 bases, and 8 bases lay between the germline ends. This CDR3 reads CASSEADLAYEQYF. The CDR3 coding sequence is TGTGCCAGCAGTGAAGCGGACTTAGCCTACGAGCAGTACTTC.

The chain is built from TRBV4-2 and TRBJ2-3; TRBD2 matches 14 bases. J lost 1 base, V lost 5 bases, and 2 bases had no gene match. In germline, CDR1 is LGHNA, CDR2 YNFKEQ. The CDR3 runs to 16 residues. The CDR3 loop is CASSWGLAGGTDTQYF. The CDR3 nucleotides read TGTGCCAGCAGCTGGGGACTAGCGGGGGGCACAGATACGCAGTATTTT.

J is TRBJ2-4 and V is TRBV5-6; 8 bases align to TRBD2. This CDR3 contains 16 residues. The ends lost 3 bases at V and 0 bases at J; junction bases unmatched: 5. Germline-derived CDR1 and CDR2 are SGHDT and YYEEEE. Here the CDR3 DNA reads TGTGCCAGCAGCTCTGGACTAGCATCAGCCAAAAACATTCAGTACTTC. Amino acid sequence: CASSSGLASAKNIQYF.

This clone came up once. V and J are TRBV6-5 and TRBJ2-1; TRBD2 matches 11 bases. V was clipped by 6 bases and J by 5 bases; unmatched bases: 6. This CDR3 has 15 amino acids. Germline V CDR1 and CDR2: MNHEY, SVGAGI. The CDR3: CASSSSGRINNEQFF. CDR3 DNA sequence: TGTGCCAGCAGCTCTAGCGGGAGGATAAACAATGAGCAGTTCTTC.

The chain combines TRBV10-1 with TRBJ2-3; D unclear. Trimming cost V 3 bases and J 6 bases, with 10 bases left between them. In germline, CDR1 is WNHNN, CDR2 SYGVQD (reference sequence). The length of the CDR3 is 13 residues. The CDR3 loop reads CASSELAGDTQYF. CDR3 nucleotide sequence: TGCGCCAGCAGTGAATTAGCCGGGGATACGCAGTATTTT.

This chain connects TRBV5-1 to TRBJ1-2; 9 bases map to TRBD1. Unmatched junction bases numbered 6, after V lost 0 bases and J lost 6 bases. CDR1 is SGHRS, CDR2 YFSETQ, per germline. CDR3 length: 15 residues. CDR3 sequence: CASSLVGTGINGYTF. For the CDR3, the DNA is TGCGCCAGCAGCTTGGTTGGGACAGGGATAAATGGCTACACCTTC.

A remark on this clone: Other DNA sequences in the sample encode the same CDR3. The genes are TRBV19 and TRBJ1-1, with D possibly being TRBD1 (5 bases). Between the trimmed V and J ends, which lost 7 bases and 0 bases, there was a span of 12 bases. Germline V CDR1 and CDR2: LNHDA, SQIVND (reference sequence). The CDR3 contains 14 residues. The DNA of the CDR3 is TGTGCCAGTAATCAGGGTGGGGTGAACACTGAAGCTTTCTTT. Protein product: CASNQGGVNTEAFF.